Detailed here is one T cell receptor (beta chain). This entry comes from a study of blood T cell repertoires in COVID-19. The overall study: Both acute and convalescent COVID-19 samples were obtained from the United States, Italy and Spain.

In the original analysis: The assay estimated nucleated cells by amplifying reference gene primers. Profiled with immunoSEQ multiplex PCR; TCRdb holds only in-frame clones, not every one. The V and J calls and clone size were taken over from that table, and D and trimming were inferred from the DNA. Here the sample spans roughly 80,000 clones, approximately 81% being singletons. Germline-derived CDR1 and CDR2 are SGHVS and FQNEAQ. V lost 5 bases and J 0 bases, leaving 13 bases between the germline ends. There are 16 residues in the CDR3. The source of this sequence is an older woman with acute or convalescent COVID-19. The sample comprised peripheral blood. The chain employs TRBV7-8 and TRBJ2-2; no clear D gene. This chain's CDR3 is CASSPTPSANTGELFF. CDR3 DNA sequence: TGTGCCAGCAGCCCTACCCCGTCCGCGAACACCGGGGAGCTGTTTTTT. Full variable domain (missing parts from reference TRBV7-8 and TRBJ2-2): GAGVSQSPRYKVAKRGQDVALRCDPISGHVSLFWYQQALGQGPEFLTYFQNEAQLDKSGLPSDRFFAERPEGSVSTLKIQRTQQEDSAVYLCASSPTPSANTGELFFGEGSRLTVL.